This TCR beta chain appears in the sequencing data of a study of shared clonotypes between healthy human individuals. An assay was performed, and its level was deep. The repertoire was sequenced with immunoSEQ multiplex PCR; TCRdb's copy has only in-frame clones and lacks some. The repertoire has over 2 million clones, roughly 95% of them found once; the top ten carry 0.1% to 0.15%. Study-level results: Among donors, clonotype sharing was expected to be affected by sequencing depth.

As regards this clone: Its antigen is not identified.

V was clipped by 7 bases and J by 2 bases, with 6 bases between them. CDR3 length: 11 residues. The V gene's germline CDR1 is MNHEY and CDR2 SVGAGI. This rearrangement joins TRBV6-5 to TRBJ2-7; D is unclear. The specimen sequenced was naive CD4+ T cells sorted from blood. Subset of the sample: CD45RA+ positively selected. The TCR originated in a man younger than 35 in good health. In DNA form, the CDR3 reads TGTGCCAGCACCCCCCCCTACGAGCAGTACTTC. Translated: CASTPPYEQYF.